This T cell receptor (beta chain) was sequenced for a study of T cells in Graves' hyperthyroidism and ophthalmopathy. Investigators excluded patients with uncontrolled infection, other autoimmune disease, pregnancy or lactation. Amplification yielded TCR beta CDR3 regions, with RNA transcripts as the source. The TCR CDR3 first-round RT-PCR relied on the HTBI primer set. Using its own MiXCR run on the multiplex PCR reads, TCRdb lists one record per CDR3 protein. The sample lists some 320,000 distinct CDR3 sequences; approximately 15% were seen once. This clonotype occurred many times. Trimming at V came to 8 bases and at J to 4 bases, leaving 6 bases not matched to a gene. The CDR3 is 13 residues long. Looked up from germline, CDR1 is LNHNV and CDR2 is YYDKDF (reference sequence).

The chain joins TRBV15 to TRBJ1-1; 8 bases align to TRBD1. Sequencing input: blood. The TCR originated in a woman aged 40 to 50 with Graves' ophthalmopathy. The CDR3 nucleotides are TGTGCCACCGAACAGACAGGGGCCACTGAAGCTTTCTTT. It translates to CATEQTGATEAFF.